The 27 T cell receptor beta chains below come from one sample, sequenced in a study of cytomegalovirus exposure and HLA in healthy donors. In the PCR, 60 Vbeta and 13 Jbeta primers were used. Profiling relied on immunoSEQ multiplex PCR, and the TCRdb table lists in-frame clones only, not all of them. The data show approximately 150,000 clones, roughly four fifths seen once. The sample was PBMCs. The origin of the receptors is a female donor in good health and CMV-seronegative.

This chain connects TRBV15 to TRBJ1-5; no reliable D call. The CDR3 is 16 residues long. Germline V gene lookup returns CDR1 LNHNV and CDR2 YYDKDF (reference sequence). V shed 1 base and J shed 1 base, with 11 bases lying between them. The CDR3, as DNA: TGTGCCACCAGCAGAGTGGCCATTTGGAGCAATCAGCCCCAGCATTTT. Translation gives CATSRVAIWSNQPQHF.

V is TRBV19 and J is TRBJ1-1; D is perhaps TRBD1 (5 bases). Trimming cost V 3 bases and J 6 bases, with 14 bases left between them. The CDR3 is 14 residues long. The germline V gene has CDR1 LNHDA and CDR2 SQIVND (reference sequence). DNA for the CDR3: TGTGCCAGTAGTATTTTTCAGGGTAGCCCTGAAGCTTTCTTT. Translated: CASSIFQGSPEAFF.

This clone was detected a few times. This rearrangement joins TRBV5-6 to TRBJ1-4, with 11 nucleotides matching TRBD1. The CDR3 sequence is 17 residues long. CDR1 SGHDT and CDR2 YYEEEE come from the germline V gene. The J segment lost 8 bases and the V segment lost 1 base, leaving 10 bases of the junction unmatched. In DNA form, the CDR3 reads TGTGCCAGCAGCTTGACCGGGACAGGGGGGAACGCGGAAAAACTGTTTTTT. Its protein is CASSLTGTGGNAEKLFF.

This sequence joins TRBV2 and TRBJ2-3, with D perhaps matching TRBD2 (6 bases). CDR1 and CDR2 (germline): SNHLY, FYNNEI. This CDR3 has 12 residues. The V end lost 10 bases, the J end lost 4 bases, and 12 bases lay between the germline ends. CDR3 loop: CAIAPGADTQYF. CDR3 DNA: TGTGCCATCGCCCCGGGGGCAGATACGCAGTATTTT.

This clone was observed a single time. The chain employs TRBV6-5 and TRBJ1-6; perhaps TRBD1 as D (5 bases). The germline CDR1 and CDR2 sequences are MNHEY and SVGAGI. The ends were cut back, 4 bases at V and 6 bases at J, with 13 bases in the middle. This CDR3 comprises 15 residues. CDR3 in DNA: TGTGCCAGCAGTTTTCAGGGACTGGGTAATTCACCCCTCCACTTT. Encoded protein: CASSFQGLGNSPLHF.

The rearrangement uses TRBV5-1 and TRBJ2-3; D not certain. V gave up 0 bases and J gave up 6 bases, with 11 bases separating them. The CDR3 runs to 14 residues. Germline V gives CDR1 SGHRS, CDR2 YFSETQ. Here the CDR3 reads CASSLGSPRDTQYF. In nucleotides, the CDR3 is TGCGCCAGCAGCTTGGGTTCCCCGAGGGATACGCAGTATTTT.

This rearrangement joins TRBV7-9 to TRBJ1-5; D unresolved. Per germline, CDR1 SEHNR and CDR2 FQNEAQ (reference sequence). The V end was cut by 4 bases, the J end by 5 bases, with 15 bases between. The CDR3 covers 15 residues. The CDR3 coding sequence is TGTGCCAGCAGCTCCGGCCTCAACCAGGATCAGCCCCAGCATTTT. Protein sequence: CASSSGLNQDQPQHF.

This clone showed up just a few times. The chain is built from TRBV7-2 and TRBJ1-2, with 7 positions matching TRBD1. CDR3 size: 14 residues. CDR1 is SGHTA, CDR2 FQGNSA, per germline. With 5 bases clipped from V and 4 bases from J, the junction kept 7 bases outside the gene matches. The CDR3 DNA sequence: TGTGCCAGCAGCCCCGACAGGGCCGCCTATGGCTACACCTTC. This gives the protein CASSPDRAAYGYTF.

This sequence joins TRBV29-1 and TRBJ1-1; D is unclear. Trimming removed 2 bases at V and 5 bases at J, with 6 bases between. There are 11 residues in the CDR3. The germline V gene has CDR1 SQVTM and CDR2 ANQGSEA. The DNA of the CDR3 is TGCAGCGTTGAAAGTGCGACTGAAGCTTTCTTT. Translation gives CSVESATEAFF. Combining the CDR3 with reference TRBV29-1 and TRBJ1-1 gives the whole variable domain SAVISQKPSRDICQRGTSLTIQCQVDSQVTMMFWYRQQPGQSLTLIATANQGSEATYESGFVIDKFPISRPNLTFSTLTVSNMSPEDSSIYLCSVESATEAFFGQGTRLTVV.

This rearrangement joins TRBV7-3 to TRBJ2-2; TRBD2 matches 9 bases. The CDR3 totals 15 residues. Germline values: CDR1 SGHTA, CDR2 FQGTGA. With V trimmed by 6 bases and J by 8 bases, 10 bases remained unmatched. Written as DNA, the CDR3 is TGTGCCAGCAGTCCCCTGTTAGCGGGGGCTGGGGAGCTGTTTTTT. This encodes CASSPLLAGAGELFF.

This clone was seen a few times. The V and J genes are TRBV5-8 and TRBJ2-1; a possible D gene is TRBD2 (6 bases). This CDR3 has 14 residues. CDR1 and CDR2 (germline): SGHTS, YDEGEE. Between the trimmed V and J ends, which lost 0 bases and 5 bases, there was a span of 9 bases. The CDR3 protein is CASSLVGRHNEQFF. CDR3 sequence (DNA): TGTGCCAGCAGCTTGGTTGGGAGGCACAATGAGCAGTTCTTC.

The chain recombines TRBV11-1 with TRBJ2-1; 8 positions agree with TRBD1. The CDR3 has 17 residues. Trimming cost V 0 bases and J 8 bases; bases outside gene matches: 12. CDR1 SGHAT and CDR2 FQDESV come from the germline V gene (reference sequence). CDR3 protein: CASSLAAPDRVTHEQFF. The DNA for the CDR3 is TGTGCCAGCAGCTTAGCTGCCCCGGACAGGGTAACCCATGAGCAGTTCTTC.

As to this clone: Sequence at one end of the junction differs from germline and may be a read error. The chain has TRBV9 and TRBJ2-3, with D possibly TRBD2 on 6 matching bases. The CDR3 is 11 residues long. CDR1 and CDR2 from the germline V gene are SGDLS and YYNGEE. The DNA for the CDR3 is TGTGCCAGCGGGGTGGGGACTCCCATGGCGTTT. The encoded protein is CASGVGTPMAF.

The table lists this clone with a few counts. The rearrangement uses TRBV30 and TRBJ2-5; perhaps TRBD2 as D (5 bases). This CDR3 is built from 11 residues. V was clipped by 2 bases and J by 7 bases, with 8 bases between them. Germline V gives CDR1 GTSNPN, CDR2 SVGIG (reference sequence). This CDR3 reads CAWSTRWTQYF. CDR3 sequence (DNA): TGTGCCTGGAGTACTAGGTGGACCCAGTACTTC.

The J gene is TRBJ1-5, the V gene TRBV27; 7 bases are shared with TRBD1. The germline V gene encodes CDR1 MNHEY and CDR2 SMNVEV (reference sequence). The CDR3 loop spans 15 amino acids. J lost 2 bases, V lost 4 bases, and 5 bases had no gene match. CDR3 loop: CASSSEGAGNQPQHF. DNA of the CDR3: TGTGCCAGCAGTTCAGAGGGGGCCGGCAATCAGCCCCAGCATTTT.

The CDR3 DNA reads as TGTGCCAGCAGCTACTCGACAGGGAACGAAAAACTGTTTTTT. Translated: CASSYSTGNEKLFF. The chain couples TRBV7-2 to TRBJ1-4; 7 positions agree with TRBD1. The CDR3 runs 14 residues. Germline trimming cut 4 bases from V and 8 bases from J; bases unmatched to any gene: 7. The germline V gene has CDR1 SGHTA and CDR2 FQGNSA.

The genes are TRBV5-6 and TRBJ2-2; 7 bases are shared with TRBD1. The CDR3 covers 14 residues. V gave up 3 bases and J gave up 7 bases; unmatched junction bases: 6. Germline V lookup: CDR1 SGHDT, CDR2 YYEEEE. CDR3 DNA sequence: TGTGCCAGCAGCTATAGAGGGGGCATCGGGGAGCTGTTTTTT. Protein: CASSYRGGIGELFF.

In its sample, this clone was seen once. The CDR3 bases are TGTGCCAGCAGCTTGGGGACTAGCGGGAGCTACGAGCAGTACTTC. Translation gives CASSLGTSGSYEQYF. The chain uses TRBV7-2 and TRBJ2-7, with 14 bases that match TRBD2. Germline V gene lookup returns CDR1 SGHTA and CDR2 FQGNSA. After removal of 3 bases from V and 3 bases from J, the junction contained 1 base not matched to a gene. CDR3 length: 15 amino acids.

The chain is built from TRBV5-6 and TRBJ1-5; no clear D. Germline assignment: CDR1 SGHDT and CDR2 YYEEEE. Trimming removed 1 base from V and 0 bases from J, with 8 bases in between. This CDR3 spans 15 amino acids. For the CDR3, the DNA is TGTGCCAGCAGCTTGAGACATAATAGCAATCAGCCCCAGCATTTT. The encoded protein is CASSLRHNSNQPQHF. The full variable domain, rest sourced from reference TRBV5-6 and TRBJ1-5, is DAGVTQSPTHLIKTRGQQVTLRCSPKSGHDTVSWYQQALGQGPQFIFQYYEEEERQRGNFPDRFSGHQFPNYSSELNVNALLLGDSALYLCASSLRHNSNQPQHFGDGTRLSIL.

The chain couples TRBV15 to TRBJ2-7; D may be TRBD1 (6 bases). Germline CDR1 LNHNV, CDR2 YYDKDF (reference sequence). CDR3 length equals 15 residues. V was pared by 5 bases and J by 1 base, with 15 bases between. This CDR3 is CATSGPRDNSYEQYF. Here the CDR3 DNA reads TGTGCCACCAGCGGACCCCGGGACAATTCCTACGAGCAGTACTTC.

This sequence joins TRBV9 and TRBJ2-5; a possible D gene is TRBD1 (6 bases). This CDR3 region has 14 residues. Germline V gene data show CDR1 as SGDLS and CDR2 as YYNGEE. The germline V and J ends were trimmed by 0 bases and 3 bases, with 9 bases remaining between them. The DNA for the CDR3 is TGTGCCAGCAGCGTAGGAGGGGGTGAAGAGACCCAGTACTTC. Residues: CASSVGGGEETQYF.

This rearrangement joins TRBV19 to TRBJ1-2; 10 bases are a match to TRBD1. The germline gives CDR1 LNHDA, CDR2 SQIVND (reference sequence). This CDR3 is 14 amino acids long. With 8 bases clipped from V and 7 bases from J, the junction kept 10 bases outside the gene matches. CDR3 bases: TGTGCCAGTCATGCTACCGGGACAGGGGCTGGCTACACCTTC. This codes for CASHATGTGAGYTF.

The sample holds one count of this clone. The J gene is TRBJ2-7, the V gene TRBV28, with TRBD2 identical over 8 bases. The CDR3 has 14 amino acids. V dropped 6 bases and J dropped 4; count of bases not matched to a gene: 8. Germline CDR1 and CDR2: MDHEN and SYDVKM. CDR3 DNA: TGTGCCAGCAGACCCGGCTTAGCGGGATACGAGCAGTACTTC. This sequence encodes CASRPGLAGYEQYF.

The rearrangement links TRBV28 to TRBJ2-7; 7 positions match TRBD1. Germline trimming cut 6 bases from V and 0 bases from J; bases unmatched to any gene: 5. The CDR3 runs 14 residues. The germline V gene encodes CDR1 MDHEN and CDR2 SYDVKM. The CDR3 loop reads CASRPGQDSYEQYF. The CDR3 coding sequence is TGTGCCAGCAGGCCAGGACAGGACTCCTACGAGCAGTACTTC.

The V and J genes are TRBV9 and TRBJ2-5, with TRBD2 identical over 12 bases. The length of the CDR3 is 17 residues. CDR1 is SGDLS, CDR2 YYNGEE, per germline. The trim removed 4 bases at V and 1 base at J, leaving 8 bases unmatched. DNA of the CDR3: TGTGCCAGCAGCCAATTGGGACTAGCGGGCCTCCAAGAGACCCAGTACTTC. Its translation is CASSQLGLAGLQETQYF.

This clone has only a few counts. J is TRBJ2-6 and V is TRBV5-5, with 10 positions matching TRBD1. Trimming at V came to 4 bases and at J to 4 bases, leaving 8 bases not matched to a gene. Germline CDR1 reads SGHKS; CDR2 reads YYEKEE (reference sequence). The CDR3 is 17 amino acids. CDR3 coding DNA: TGTGCCAGCAGCCCCGACAGGGGGCTGAAAGGGGCCAACGTCCTGACTTTC. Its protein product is CASSPDRGLKGANVLTF.

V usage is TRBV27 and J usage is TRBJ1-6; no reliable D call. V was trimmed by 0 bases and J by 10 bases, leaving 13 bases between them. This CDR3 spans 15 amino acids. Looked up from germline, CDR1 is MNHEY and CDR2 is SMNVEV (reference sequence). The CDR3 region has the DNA TGTGCCAGCAGTTTATCGGTGATGGGAGGCTCACCCCTCCACTTT. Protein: CASSLSVMGGSPLHF.